Listed here are 26 T cell receptor beta chains from one sample, sequenced in a study of shared clonotypes between healthy human individuals. Sequencing was performed with immunoSEQ multiplex PCR; in TCRdb, only in-frame clones are kept and a portion is missing. The repertoire holds fewer than 3 million clones, with roughly 92% as singletons. Source material: naive CD4+ T cells from PBMCs. As to subset: CD45RA+ positively selected. The receptors stem from a man aged 18 to 30 in good health. Some clones in this sample may be carry-over from other donors' samples.

This chain links TRBV28 with TRBJ2-5; D not certain. V was shortened by 7 bases and J by 10 bases, with 25 bases between the two germline ends. Germline values: CDR1 MDHEN, CDR2 SYDVKM. CDR3 length: 15 amino acids. The CDR3 DNA follows: TGTGCCAGCATCTCGACCCGGGCCGCGCGGAGTGACCAGTACTTC. Translated, it gives CASISTRAARSDQYF.

V usage is TRBV9 and J usage is TRBJ1-2; perhaps TRBD1 as D (5 bases). Trimming stripped 1 base from V and 5 bases from J, with 15 bases between. Germline loops: CDR1 SGDLS, CDR2 YYNGEE. The CDR3 is made up of 15 amino acids. This CDR3 is CASSVQGIGRYGYTF. CDR3 nucleotides: TGTGCCAGCAGCGTACAGGGCATTGGGCGTTATGGCTACACCTTC.

The chain couples TRBV7-6 to TRBJ2-2, with TRBD1 matching 9 bases. CDR3 size: 15 residues. With 1 base clipped from V and 5 bases from J, the junction kept 2 bases outside the gene matches. CDR1 and CDR2 from the germline V gene are SGHVS and FNYEAQ. The CDR3 spells CASSLGDRDTGELFF. CDR3 in DNA: TGTGCCAGCAGCTTAGGGGACAGGGATACCGGGGAGCTGTTTTTT. Full variable domain (missing parts from reference TRBV7-6 and TRBJ2-2): GAGVSQSPRYKVTKRGQDVALRCDPISGHVSLYWYRQALGQGPEFLTYFNYEAQQDKSGLPNDRFSAERPEGSISTLTIQRTEQRDSAMYRCASSLGDRDTGELFFGEGSRLTVL.

This clone was detected many times. The chain links TRBV19 to TRBJ2-7; 7 nucleotides line up with TRBD2. Germline CDR1 is LNHDA and CDR2 is SQIVND (reference sequence). J lost 5 bases, V lost 1 base, and 5 bases had no gene match. This CDR3 region has 14 residues. The CDR3: CASSIGRGSHEQYF. For the CDR3, the DNA is TGTGCCAGTAGTATAGGGCGGGGGTCCCACGAGCAGTACTTC. Together with reference TRBV19 and TRBJ2-7, the CDR3 gives the full variable domain: DGGITQSPKYLFRKEGQNVTLSCEQNLNHDAMYWYRQDPGQGLRLIYYSQIVNDFQKGDIAEGYSVSREKKESFPLTVTSAQKNPTAFYLCASSIGRGSHEQYFGPGTRLTVT.

To note about this clone: This sample includes further DNA sequences coding for the same CDR3. This rearrangement joins TRBV5-1 to TRBJ2-2; D possibly corresponds to TRBD1 (5 bases). The CDR3 extends over 14 amino acids. Germline V lookup: CDR1 SGHRS, CDR2 YFSETQ. V lost 4 bases, J lost 1 base, and 8 bases lay in between. CDR3 sequence (DNA): TGCGCCAGCAGCCTAACAGGGAACACCGGGGAGCTGTTTTTT. This encodes CASSLTGNTGELFF. Using reference TRBV5-1 and TRBJ2-2 for the parts outside the CDR3, the full variable domain is KAGVTQTPRYLIKTRGQQVTLSCSPISGHRSVSWYQQTPGQGLQFLFEYFSETQRNKGNFPGRFSGRQFSNSRSEMNVSTLELGDSALYLCASSLTGNTGELFFGEGSRLTVL.

DNA of the CDR3: TGTGCCAGCAGCCCAGGGTTTTTTGGCTACACCTTC. It yields the protein CASSPGFFGYTF. V and J are TRBV7-9 and TRBJ1-2; a weak D match, TRBD1 (5 bases). The CDR3 consists of 12 residues. V dropped 5 bases and J dropped 7 bases, with 11 bases sitting between them. Germline lookup yields CDR1 SEHNR and CDR2 FQNEAQ (reference sequence).

The chain is built from TRBV28 and TRBJ2-5, with D unresolved. The CDR3 is 15 amino acids. Germline V CDR1 and CDR2: MDHEN, SYDVKM. V was shortened by 4 bases and J by 1 base, with 13 bases between the two germline ends. CDR3 nucleotides: TGTGCCAGCAGTTCAGGCCAGCTTTCCCAAGAGACCCAGTACTTC. It encodes CASSSGQLSQETQYF.

This chain uses TRBV28 with TRBJ2-5, with no clear D. This CDR3 has 14 residues. Per the germline V gene, CDR1 is MDHEN and CDR2 is SYDVKM. Between the trimmed V and J ends, which lost 6 bases and 5 bases, there was a span of 16 bases. The CDR3 protein is CASRPHLVLETQYF. DNA for the CDR3: TGTGCCAGCAGACCGCATTTAGTTTTGGAGACCCAGTACTTC.

J is TRBJ1-2 and V is TRBV4-1; maybe TRBD1 (6 bases). The germline V and J ends were trimmed by 0 bases and 6 bases, with 17 bases remaining between them. The CDR3 covers 16 residues. Germline V gene sequence: CDR1 MGHRA, CDR2 YSYEKL. CDR3 sequence (DNA): TGCGCCAGCAGCCAAGAGAGATTGTGGACAGACCATGGCTACACCTTC. Protein sequence: CASSQERLWTDHGYTF.

The rearrangement links TRBV19 to TRBJ2-6, with D maybe TRBD1 (5 bases). V was cut by 6 bases and J by 0 bases, with 9 bases left in between. Looked up from germline, CDR1 is LNHDA and CDR2 is SQIVND (reference sequence). The CDR3 has 15 amino acids. The CDR3 nucleotides read TGTGCCAGTAGCAACAGGTTCTCTGGGGCCAACGTCCTGACTTTC. Its protein is CASSNRFSGANVLTF.

The chain joins TRBV11-2 to TRBJ2-7, with D perhaps assigned TRBD1 or TRBD2 (5 bases each). Trimming removed 5 bases at V and 0 bases at J, with 14 bases between. The CDR3 has 15 amino acids. Per germline, CDR1 SGHAT and CDR2 FQNNGV. The CDR3 is CASSPGAVRSYEQYF. In nucleotides, the CDR3 is TGTGCCAGCAGCCCCGGGGCAGTTCGCTCCTACGAGCAGTACTTC.

The chain couples TRBV28 to TRBJ1-1; a possible D gene is TRBD1 (6 bases). Germline CDR1 is MDHEN and CDR2 is SYDVKM. CDR3 length equals 12 residues. DNA of the CDR3: TGTGCTAGCGGGGGGGCCTACACTGAAGCTTTCTTT. Amino acids: CASGGAYTEAFF.

This clone was counted once. J is TRBJ2-2 and V is TRBV5-4; 13 nucleotides line up with TRBD2. V dropped 7 bases and J dropped 4; count of bases not matched to a gene: 7. The CDR3 is 16 amino acids. The germline V gene has CDR1 SGHNT and CDR2 YYREEE (reference sequence). The CDR3 loop reads CASSLAGGGRTGELFF. CDR3 bases: TGTGCCAGCTCACTAGCGGGAGGGGGTCGCACCGGGGAGCTGTTTTTT.

The chain combines TRBV6-4 with TRBJ2-7; D is uncertain. Deletions cut 7 bases from V and 2 bases from J, with 18 bases between. Looked up from germline, CDR1 is MRHNA and CDR2 is SNTAGT. The CDR3 extends over 15 amino acids. The CDR3 loop reads CASNPTQARTYEQYF. DNA of the CDR3: TGTGCCAGCAACCCCACCCAGGCCCGAACCTACGAGCAGTACTTC.

The chain uses TRBV6-5 and TRBJ2-1, with D tentatively TRBD1 (5 bases). The ends were cut back, 6 bases at V and 9 bases at J, with 12 bases in the middle. This CDR3 contains 12 residues. The germline V gene encodes CDR1 MNHEY and CDR2 SVGAGI. Here the CDR3 DNA reads TGTGCCAGCAGGGGGCTCTTCCCTGAGCAGTTCTTC. Translation: CASRGLFPEQFF.

The genes are TRBV4-3 and TRBJ2-1; D tentatively fits TRBD1 or TRBD2 (5 bases each). V lost 1 base and J lost 0, with 10 bases in between. The CDR3 spans 16 residues. CDR1 is LGHNA and CDR2 is YSLEER in the germline V gene. In DNA form, the CDR3 reads TGCGCCAGCAGCCAAGGTGGGACCTACTCCTACAATGAGCAGTTCTTC. Protein sequence: CASSQGGTYSYNEQFF.

The chain employs TRBV9 and TRBJ2-1, with 7 bases that match TRBD2. From germline, CDR1 is SGDLS and CDR2 YYNGEE. After removal of 1 base from V and 12 bases from J, the junction contained 16 bases not matched to a gene. The CDR3 totals 16 residues. CDR3 sequence reads: CASSVTLGGSEIGQFF. The CDR3 DNA reads as TGTGCCAGCAGCGTAACCCTGGGCGGGAGCGAAATAGGGCAGTTCTTC. The full variable domain, in which reference TRBV9 and TRBJ2-1 provide the parts outside the CDR3, is DSGVTQTPKHLITATGQRVTLRCSPRSGDLSVYWYQQSLDQGLQFLIQYYNGEERAKGNILERFSAQQFPDLHSELNLSSLELGDSALYFCASSVTLGGSEIGQFFGPGTRLTVL.

This chain connects TRBV28 to TRBJ2-1; 8 nucleotides align to TRBD2. The CDR3 extends over 15 amino acids. Trimming cost V 9 bases and J 4 bases; bases outside gene matches: 11. CDR1 and CDR2 (germline): MDHEN, SYDVKM. DNA for the CDR3: TGTGCCAGTGACTACCGGGGGGGCCCATACAATGAGCAGTTCTTC. This gives the protein CASDYRGGPYNEQFF.

The CDR3 protein is CASSLATSFGEQYF. The CDR3 nucleotides are TGTGCCAGCAGCTTAGCTACTAGCTTTGGCGAGCAGTACTTC. The V and J genes are TRBV7-6 and TRBJ2-7; maybe TRBD2 (6 bases). The germline V gene encodes CDR1 SGHVS and CDR2 FNYEAQ. The CDR3 totals 14 residues. The germline V and J ends were trimmed by 0 bases and 6 bases, with 12 bases remaining between them.

V usage is TRBV5-1 and J usage is TRBJ2-1; the match to TRBD2 covers 10 bases. Looked up from germline, CDR1 is SGHRS and CDR2 is YFSETQ. V shed 0 bases, J shed 4 bases, and the junction held 4 bases outside the gene matches. The CDR3 sequence is 16 residues long. CDR3 loop: CASSLGGTSDYNEQFF. The CDR3 DNA reads TGCGCCAGCAGCTTGGGAGGGACTAGCGATTACAATGAGCAGTTCTTC.

This chain links TRBV19 with TRBJ1-5; D unresolved. In germline, CDR1 is LNHDA, CDR2 SQIVND (reference sequence). The CDR3 totals 16 residues. Trimming pared 1 base from V and 2 bases from J, leaving 12 bases between. The CDR3 spells CASSIVRVSGNQPQHF. In DNA, the CDR3 is TGTGCCAGTAGTATAGTTAGGGTATCTGGCAATCAGCCCCAGCATTTT.

This chain uses TRBV5-1 with TRBJ2-6; 8 bases fit TRBD1. The CDR3 extends over 15 amino acids. Germline CDR1 and CDR2: SGHRS and YFSETQ. V dropped 4 bases and J dropped 3; count of bases not matched to a gene: 3. The chain's CDR3 is CASSGQGFGANVLTF. Here the CDR3 DNA reads TGCGCCAGCAGCGGACAGGGTTTTGGGGCCAACGTCCTGACTTTC.

The V call is TRBV5-1, the J call TRBJ2-5; D is undetermined. The CDR3 runs 16 residues. Trimming pared 0 bases from V and 5 bases from J, leaving 17 bases between. The germline V gene encodes CDR1 SGHRS and CDR2 YFSETQ. CDR3 amino acids: CASSLAPRAPRETQYF. The CDR3 nucleotides read TGCGCCAGCAGCTTGGCTCCCCGGGCCCCGAGGGAGACCCAGTACTTC.

This chain uses TRBV6-1 with TRBJ1-1; D is unclear. Germline V gene lookup returns CDR1 MNHNS and CDR2 SASEGT. Between the trimmed V and J ends, which lost 2 bases and 2 bases, there was a span of 9 bases. This CDR3 has 14 residues. The CDR3 spells CASSEPRINTEAFF. The CDR3 coding sequence is TGTGCCAGCAGTGAACCTAGAATTAACACTGAAGCTTTCTTT.

This clone appeared a few times. This chain uses TRBV5-1 with TRBJ2-3; D ambiguous. Trimming removed 0 bases from V and 2 bases from J, with 4 bases in between. Germline CDR1 is SGHRS and CDR2 is YFSETQ. CDR3 length equals 13 residues. The CDR3 region has the DNA TGCGCCAGCAGCTTGGGGTACACAGATACGCAGTATTTT. Protein product: CASSLGYTDTQYF.

The chain combines TRBV27 with TRBJ1-3; D gene unclear. Trimming shortened V by 0 bases and J by 4 bases, and 7 bases separated the two germline ends. Germline V lookup: CDR1 MNHEY, CDR2 SMNVEV (reference sequence). The CDR3 extends over 14 amino acids. The CDR3 loop is CASSLSLTGNTIYF. As DNA, the CDR3 is TGTGCCAGCAGTTTATCTCTAACAGGAAACACCATATATTTT.